What follows is one TCR beta chain and its context. The antigen is not known. The sample belongs to a study of response to subunit inactivated influenza vaccine. Study-level points and caveats: Researchers suggested that each seasonal influenza vaccination recruits few new T cells.

TCRdb re-called the RT-PCR reads through MiXCR, storing one row per CDR3 protein. The sample holds hundreds of thousands of distinct CDR3 sequences, around 15% seen once. This CDR3 spans 14 amino acids. Trimming cost V 6 bases and J 4 bases; bases outside gene matches: 3. This TCR was sampled from a man over 45 who received an inactivated influenza vaccine. Sequenced here: PBMCs from blood, sampled around 14 days before vaccination. The chain joins TRBV12-3 or TRBV12-4 to TRBJ1-6; 7 nucleotides line up with TRBD1. CDR3 bases: TGTGCCAGCAGGACAGGGACTTATAATTCACCCCTCCACTTT. It translates to CASRTGTYNSPLHF.